A selection of T cell receptor beta chains follows, all from one sample in a study of cytomegalovirus exposure and HLA in healthy donors. TCRdb keeps only in-frame clones here, not all; method: immunoSEQ multiplex PCR. The sample shows some 200,000 clones, under 85% of them seen only once. Sequences were obtained from PBMCs. These receptors originate from a female donor in good health and CMV-seronegative. CDR3s include the opening cysteine and the closing phenylalanine or tryptophan. Each record gives: CDR3 protein, CDR3 DNA, V gene, clone size, D gene, J gene. A D gene is named only where the DNA matches it firmly. The size field is filled for only some rows; it gives once, few, many or a size class.

CATLTVPNTEAFF | TGTGCCACCCTGACAGTACCGAACACTGAAGCTTTCTTT | TRBV28 | NA | NA | TRBJ1-1
CASSFRGGLKNIQYF | TGTGCCAGCAGTTTTAGGGGGGGTCTCAAAAACATTCAGTACTTC | TRBV6-5 | NA | NA | TRBJ2-4
CASSSGALSYEQYF | TGCGCCAGCAGCTCAGGGGCCCTCTCCTACGAGCAGTACTTC | TRBV5-1 | NA | NA | TRBJ2-7
CAWSRRPGDTQYF | TGTGCCTGGAGTCGGAGACCCGGGGATACGCAGTATTTT | TRBV30 | NA | NA | TRBJ2-3
CASKGAGTTYEQYF | TGTGCCAGCAAGGGGGCCGGAACTACCTACGAGCAGTACTTC | TRBV28 | NA | TRBD1 | TRBJ2-7
CASSVGGLGPPGELFF | TGTGCCAGCAGCGTAGGGGGACTAGGGCCTCCGGGGGAGCTGTTTTTT | TRBV9 | few | TRBD2 | TRBJ2-2
CASSRDREVDTIYF | TGCGCCAGCAGCCGAGACAGGGAGGTTGACACCATATATTTT | TRBV5-1 | NA | TRBD1 | TRBJ1-3
CASSVAVRAGGFPNYGYTF | TGTGCCAGCAGCGTAGCTGTTAGGGCAGGGGGTTTCCCTAACTATGGCTACACCTTC | TRBV9 | NA | TRBD1 | TRBJ1-2
CAISTSPQFF | TGTGCCATCAGCACTAGCCCGCAGTTCTTC | TRBV10-3 | NA | NA | TRBJ2-1
CASSFQGLGETQYF | TGCGCCAGCTCCTTCCAGGGACTAGGGGAGACCCAGTACTTC | TRBV5-1 | NA | TRBD2 | TRBJ2-5
CASSEEPGLAYAYEQYF | TGTGCCAGCAGTGAAGAGCCGGGACTAGCGTATGCCTACGAGCAGTACTTC | TRBV6-1 | NA | TRBD2 | TRBJ2-7
CASSRDRMNTIYF | TGTGCCAGCAGCCGGGACAGGATGAACACCATATATTTT | TRBV11-1 | few | TRBD1 | TRBJ1-3
CSVTGQDTDTQYF | TGCAGCGTGACAGGACAGGACACAGATACGCAGTATTTT | TRBV29-1 | NA | TRBD1 | TRBJ2-3
CASSEVWLRSNQPQHF | TGTGCCAGCAGTGAAGTCTGGTTACGGAGCAATCAGCCCCAGCATTTT | TRBV6-1 | NA | NA | TRBJ1-5
CASSLVGTANTGELFF | TGCGCCAGCAGCTTGGTAGGGACAGCAAACACCGGGGAGCTGTTTTTT | TRBV5-1 | NA | TRBD1 | TRBJ2-2
CASSLGGHGNEVQYF | TGTGCCAGCAGCTTAGGGGGCCACGGTAATGAGGTCCAGTACTTC | TRBV7-2 | NA | NA | TRBJ2-5
CASSIWQRDQPQHF | TGTGCCAGTAGTATATGGCAGCGTGATCAGCCCCAGCATTTT | TRBV19 | once | NA | TRBJ1-5
CASSERGQPQETQYF | TGTGCCAGCAGTGAGAGGGGACAGCCACAAGAGACCCAGTACTTC | TRBV2 | NA | TRBD1 | TRBJ2-5
CASSFAGTSEAYEQYF | TGTGCCAGCAGTTTCGCCGGGACTAGCGAAGCCTACGAGCAGTACTTC | TRBV6-6 | NA | TRBD2 | TRBJ2-7
CASSPEAGYNEQYF | TGCGCCAGCAGCCCGGAAGCAGGGTATAACGAGCAGTACTTC | TRBV5-1 | NA | NA | TRBJ2-7
CASSDSGQDYNEQFF | TGTGCCAGCAGTGACTCGGGACAGGATTACAATGAGCAGTTCTTC | TRBV6-4 | NA | TRBD1 | TRBJ2-1
CASSPSGTSGTQQFF | TGTGCCAGCAGCCCGAGCGGGACTAGCGGGACCCAGCAGTTCTTC | TRBV7-3 | NA | TRBD2 | TRBJ2-1
CASSFFVAGGADTQYF | TGTGCCAGCAGTTTCTTTGTGGCGGGAGGGGCAGATACGCAGTATTTT | TRBV28 | NA | TRBD2 | TRBJ2-3
CASSQGRPSSGNTIYF | TGTGCCAGCAGCCAAGGCAGGCCCTCCTCTGGAAACACCATATATTTT | TRBV14 | NA | NA | TRBJ1-3
CASMRDSKFYGYTF | TGTGCCAGCATGCGGGACAGTAAATTCTATGGCTACACCTTC | TRBV6-7 | NA | TRBD1 | TRBJ1-2